One and the same sample provided the 2 T cell receptor beta chains below, sequenced in a study of control samples from healthy donors and cancer patients. The method was immunoSEQ multiplex PCR; TCRdb's version includes in-frame clones alone and lacks a portion of them. This table has more than 35,000 clones, around four fifths appearing once. The sequenced material came from PBMCs. The source is an older woman with lung cancer.

The gene calls are TRBV2 and TRBJ2-2; D call uncertain. Trimming stripped 5 bases from V and 2 bases from J, with 9 bases between. CDR1 is SNHLY and CDR2 is FYNNEI in the germline V gene. This CDR3 has 14 amino acids. The CDR3 sequence is CASSYSSNTGELFF. CDR3 nucleotides: TGTGCCAGCAGTTACTCGTCTAACACCGGGGAGCTGTTTTTT.

This chain joins TRBV3-1 (or the pseudogene TRBV3-2) and TRBJ1-2; D not certain. The CDR3 contains 15 residues. The germline CDR1 and CDR2 sequences are LGHDT and YNNKEL (reference sequence). V shed 4 bases and J shed 7 bases, with 19 bases lying between them. The CDR3 reads CASSPPVSNLAGYTF. In DNA form, the CDR3 reads TGTGCCAGCAGCCCCCCCGTATCCAATCTCGCTGGCTACACCTTC.